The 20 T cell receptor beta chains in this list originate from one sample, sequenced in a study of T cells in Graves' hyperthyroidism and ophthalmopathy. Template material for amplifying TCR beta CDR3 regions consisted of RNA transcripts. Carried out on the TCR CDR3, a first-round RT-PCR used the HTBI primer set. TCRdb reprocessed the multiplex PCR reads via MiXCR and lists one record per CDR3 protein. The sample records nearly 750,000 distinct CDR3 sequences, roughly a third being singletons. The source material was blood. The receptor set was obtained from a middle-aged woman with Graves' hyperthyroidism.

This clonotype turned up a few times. The CDR3 is CASSFRTGGRKPQHF. In DNA form, the CDR3 reads TGTGCCAGCAGTTTCAGGACAGGGGGCAGAAAGCCCCAGCATTTT. The chain is built from TRBV28 and TRBJ1-5, with 11 bases identical to TRBD1. V shed 3 bases and J 8 bases; nucleotides not matched to a gene: 6. The CDR3 length is 15 residues. Germline CDR1 and CDR2: MDHEN and SYDVKM.

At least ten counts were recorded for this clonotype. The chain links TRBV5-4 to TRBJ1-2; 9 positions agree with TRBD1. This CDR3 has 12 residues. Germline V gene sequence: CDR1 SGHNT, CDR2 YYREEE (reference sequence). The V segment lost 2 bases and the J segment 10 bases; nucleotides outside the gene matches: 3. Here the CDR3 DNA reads TGTGCCAGCAGCTTAAGGACAGGGGACTACACCTTC. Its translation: CASSLRTGDYTF. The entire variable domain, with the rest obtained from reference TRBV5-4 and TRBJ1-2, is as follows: ETGVTQSPTHLIKTRGQQVTLRCSSQSGHNTVSWYQQALGQGPQFIFQYYREEENGRGNFPPRFSGLQFPNYSSELNVNALELDDSALYLCASSLRTGDYTFGSGTRLTVV.

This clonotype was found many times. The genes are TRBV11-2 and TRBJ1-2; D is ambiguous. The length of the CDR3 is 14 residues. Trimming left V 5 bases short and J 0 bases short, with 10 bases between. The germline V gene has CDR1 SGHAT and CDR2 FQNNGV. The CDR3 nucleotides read TGTGCCAGCAGCAGAAGGACGGCTAACTATGGCTACACCTTC. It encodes CASSRRTANYGYTF.

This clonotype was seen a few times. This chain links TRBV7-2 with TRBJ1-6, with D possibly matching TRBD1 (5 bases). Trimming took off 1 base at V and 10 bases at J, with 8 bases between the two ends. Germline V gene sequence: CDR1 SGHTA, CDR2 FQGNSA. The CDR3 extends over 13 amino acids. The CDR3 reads CASSLGEGSPLHF. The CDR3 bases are TGTGCCAGCAGCTTAGGGGAGGGGTCACCCCTCCACTTT.

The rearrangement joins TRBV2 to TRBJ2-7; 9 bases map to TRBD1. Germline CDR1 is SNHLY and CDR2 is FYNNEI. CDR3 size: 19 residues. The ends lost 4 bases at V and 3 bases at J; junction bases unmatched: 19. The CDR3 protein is CASSVSQGAPSKSDYEQYF. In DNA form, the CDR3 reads TGTGCCAGCAGTGTATCACAGGGGGCTCCGTCCAAGAGTGACTACGAGCAGTACTTC.

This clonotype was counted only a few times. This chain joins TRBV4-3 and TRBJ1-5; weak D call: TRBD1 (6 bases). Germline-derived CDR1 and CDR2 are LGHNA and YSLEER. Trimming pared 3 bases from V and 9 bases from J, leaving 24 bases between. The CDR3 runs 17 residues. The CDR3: CASSQESGTRPSWPQHF. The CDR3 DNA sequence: TGCGCCAGCAGCCAGGAATCCGGGACAAGGCCCTCTTGGCCCCAGCATTTT.

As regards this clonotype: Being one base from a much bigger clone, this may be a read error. CDR3 sequence (DNA): TGTGCCAGCAGCGTAGGGGGCTATGGGCCCCAGCATTTT. This codes for CASSVGGYGPQHF. The V and J genes are TRBV9 and TRBJ1-5; TRBD1 is a possible D gene (5 bases). The germline V gene has CDR1 SGDLS and CDR2 YYNGEE. The CDR3 spans 13 residues. V lost 0 bases and J lost 9, with 10 bases in between.

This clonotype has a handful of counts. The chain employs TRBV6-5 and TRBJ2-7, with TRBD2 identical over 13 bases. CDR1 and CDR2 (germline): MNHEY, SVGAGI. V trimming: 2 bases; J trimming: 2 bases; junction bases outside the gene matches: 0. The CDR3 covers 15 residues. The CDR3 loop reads CASSYGLAGAYEQYF. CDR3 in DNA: TGTGCCAGCAGTTACGGACTAGCGGGGGCCTACGAGCAGTACTTC.

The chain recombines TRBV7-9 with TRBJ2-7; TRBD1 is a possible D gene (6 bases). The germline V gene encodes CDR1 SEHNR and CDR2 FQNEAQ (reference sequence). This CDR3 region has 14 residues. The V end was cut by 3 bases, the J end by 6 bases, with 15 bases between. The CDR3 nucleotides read TGTGCCAGCAGCTTCTTGGCAGGGGACGGCGAGCAGTACTTC. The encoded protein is CASSFLAGDGEQYF.

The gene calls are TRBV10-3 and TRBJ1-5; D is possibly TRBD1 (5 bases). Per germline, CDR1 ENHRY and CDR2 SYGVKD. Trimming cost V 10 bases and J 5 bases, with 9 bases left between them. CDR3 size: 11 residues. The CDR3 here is CATQGYQPQHF. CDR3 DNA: TGTGCCACCCAGGGTTATCAGCCCCAGCATTTT.

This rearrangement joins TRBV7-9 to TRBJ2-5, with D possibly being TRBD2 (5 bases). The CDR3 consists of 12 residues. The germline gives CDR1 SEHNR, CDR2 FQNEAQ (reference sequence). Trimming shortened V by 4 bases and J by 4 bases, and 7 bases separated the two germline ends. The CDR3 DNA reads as TGTGCCAGCAGCTCTGAGGGAGAGACCCAGTACTTC. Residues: CASSSEGETQYF. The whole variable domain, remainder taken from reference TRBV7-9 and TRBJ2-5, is DTGVSQNPRHKITKRGQNVTFRCDPISEHNRLYWYRQTLGQGPEFLTYFQNEAQLEKSRLLSDRFSAERPKGSFSTLEIQRTEQGDSAMYLCASSSEGETQYFGPGTRLLVL.

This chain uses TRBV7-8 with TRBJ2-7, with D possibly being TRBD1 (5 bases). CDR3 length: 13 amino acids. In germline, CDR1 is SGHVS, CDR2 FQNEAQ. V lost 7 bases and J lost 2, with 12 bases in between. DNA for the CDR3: TGTGCCAGCAACCGGAACAGGACCTACGAGCAGTACTTC. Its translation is CASNRNRTYEQYF.

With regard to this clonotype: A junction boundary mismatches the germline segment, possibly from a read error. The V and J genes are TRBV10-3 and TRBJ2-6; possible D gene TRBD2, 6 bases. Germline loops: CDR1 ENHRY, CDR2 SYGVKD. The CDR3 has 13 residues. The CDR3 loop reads CAISDGVDYTEAF. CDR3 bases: TGTGCCATCAGTGACGGGGTGGACTACACTGAAGCTTTC.

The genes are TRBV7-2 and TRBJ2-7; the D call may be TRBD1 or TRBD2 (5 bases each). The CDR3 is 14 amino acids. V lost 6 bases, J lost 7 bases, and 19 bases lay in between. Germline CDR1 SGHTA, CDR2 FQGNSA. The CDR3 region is CASSTADGGWEQYF. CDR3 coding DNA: TGTGCCAGCAGTACCGCGGATGGGGGTTGGGAGCAGTACTTC. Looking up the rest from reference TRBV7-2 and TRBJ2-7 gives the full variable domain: GAGVSQSPSNKVTEKGKDVELRCDPISGHTALYWYRQSLGQGLEFLIYFQGNSAPDKSGLPSDRFSAERTGGSVSTLTIQRTQQEDSAVYLCASSTADGGWEQYFGPGTRLTVT.

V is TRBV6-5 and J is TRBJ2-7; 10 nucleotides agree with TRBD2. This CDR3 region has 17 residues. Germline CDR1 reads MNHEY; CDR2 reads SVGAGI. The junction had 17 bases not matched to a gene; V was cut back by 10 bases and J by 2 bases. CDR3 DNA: TGTGCCACCATTAGGACTAGCGGAAAAATGGGGGCCTACGAGCAGTACTTC. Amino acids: CATIRTSGKMGAYEQYF.

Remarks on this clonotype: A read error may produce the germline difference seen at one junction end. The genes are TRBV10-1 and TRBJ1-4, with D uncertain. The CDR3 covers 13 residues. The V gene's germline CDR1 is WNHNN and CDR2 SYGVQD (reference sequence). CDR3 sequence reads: CTSSDPRREKLLF. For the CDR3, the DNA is TGCACCAGCAGTGATCCGCGCCGAGAAAAACTGCTTTTT.

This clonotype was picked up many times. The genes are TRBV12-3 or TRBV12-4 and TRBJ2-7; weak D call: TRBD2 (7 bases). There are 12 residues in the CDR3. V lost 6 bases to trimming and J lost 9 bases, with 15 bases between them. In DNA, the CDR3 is TGTGCCAGCAGAGACGGGGGGCCGCGGCAGTACTTC. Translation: CASRDGGPRQYF.

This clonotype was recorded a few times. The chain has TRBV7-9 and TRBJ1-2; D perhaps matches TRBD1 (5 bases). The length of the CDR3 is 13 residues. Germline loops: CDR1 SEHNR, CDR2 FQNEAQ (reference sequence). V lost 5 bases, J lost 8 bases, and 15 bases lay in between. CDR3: CASSSLGADGYTF. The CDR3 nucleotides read TGTGCCAGCAGCAGCCTTGGGGCAGACGGCTACACCTTC.

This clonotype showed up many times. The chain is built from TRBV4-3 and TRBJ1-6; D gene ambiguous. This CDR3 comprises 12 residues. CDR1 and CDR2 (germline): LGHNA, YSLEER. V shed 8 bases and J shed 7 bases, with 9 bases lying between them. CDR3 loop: CASGMYNSPLHF. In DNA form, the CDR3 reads TGCGCCAGCGGGATGTACAATTCACCCCTCCACTTT.

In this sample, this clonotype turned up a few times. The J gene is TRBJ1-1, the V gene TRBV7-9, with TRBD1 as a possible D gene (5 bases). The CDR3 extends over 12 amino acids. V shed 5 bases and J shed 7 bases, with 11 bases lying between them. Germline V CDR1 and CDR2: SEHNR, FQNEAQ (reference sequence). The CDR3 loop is CASSPEGNEAFF. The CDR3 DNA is TGTGCCAGCAGCCCCGAGGGGAATGAAGCTTTCTTT.